One and the same sample provided the 2 T cell receptor beta chains below, sequenced in a study of shared clonotypes between healthy human individuals. The data were produced by immunoSEQ multiplex PCR, yet TCRdb's version contains in-frame clones alone and is incomplete. Here the sample spans approximately 2,000,000 clones, 85% to 95% being singletons. Sequenced material: naive CD4+ T cells from PBMCs. Subset defined: CD45RA+ positively selected. These TCRs come from a man aged 18 to 29 in good health. Some clones in this sample may be carry-over from other donors' samples.

V is TRBV28 and J is TRBJ2-1, with a possible D match to TRBD2 (5 bases). The CDR3 has 15 residues. Looked up from germline, CDR1 is MDHEN and CDR2 is SYDVKM. The V and J ends lost 6 bases and 0 bases respectively, with 12 bases between them. The CDR3 DNA reads TGTGCCAGCAGAGGGAGTTTCTCCTCCTACAATGAGCAGTTCTTC. Amino acids: CASRGSFSSYNEQFF.

The rearrangement joins TRBV2 to TRBJ2-4; the D gene is possibly TRBD1 (6 bases). The CDR3 contains 15 residues. V lost 5 bases to trimming and J lost 2 bases, with 13 bases between them. The germline V gene encodes CDR1 SNHLY and CDR2 FYNNEI. Here the CDR3 reads CASSTPGVPKNIQYF. The CDR3 DNA follows: TGTGCCAGCAGTACGCCAGGGGTTCCCAAAAACATTCAGTACTTC.